What follows are 27 T cell receptor beta chains derived from one specimen sequenced in a study of cytomegalovirus exposure and HLA in healthy donors. Measured with immunoSEQ multiplex PCR; TCRdb has only the in-frame clones, and not every one. Of fewer than 75,000 clones listed, 94% are singletons. Sequencing used PBMCs. Receptors originate from a young woman in good health and CMV-seropositive.

The gene calls are TRBV4-1 and TRBJ2-3, with a weak D call TRBD2 (6 bases). Germline loops: CDR1 MGHRA, CDR2 YSYEKL. Deletions cut 6 bases from V and 3 bases from J, with 13 bases between. The CDR3 spans 14 residues. The CDR3 protein is CASRRDSGTDTQYF. CDR3 bases: TGCGCCAGCAGAAGGGACTCAGGGACAGATACGCAGTATTTT.

The chain carries TRBV4-2 and TRBJ2-5; a possible D gene is TRBD1 (6 bases). The CDR3 is 16 residues long. Germline V gene data show CDR1 as LGHNA and CDR2 as YNFKEQ. The ends were cut back, 1 base at V and 5 bases at J, with 17 bases in the middle. DNA of the CDR3: TGTGCCAGCAGCCAAGGTTTGGCAGGGGCTAAGGAGACCCAGTACTTC. It is translated as CASSQGLAGAKETQYF.

The genes are TRBV19 and TRBJ1-1, with D possibly matching TRBD1 (5 bases). This CDR3 has 11 residues. V lost 8 bases and J 6 bases, leaving 10 bases between the germline ends. Germline CDR1 reads LNHDA; CDR2 reads SQIVND (reference sequence). CDR3 in DNA: TGTGCCAGTGGGTGGGGCGCTGAAGCTTTCTTT. It yields the protein CASGWGAEAFF.

This clone is a singleton in its sample. The gene calls are TRBV5-1 and TRBJ2-7; no firm D call. V gave up 0 bases and J gave up 2 bases, with 12 bases separating them. Germline values: CDR1 SGHRS, CDR2 YFSETQ. The CDR3 totals 15 residues. The CDR3, as DNA: TGCGCCAGCAGCTTGGAGGAACAGCCTCCCTACGAGCAGTACTTC. Its protein product is CASSLEEQPPYEQYF.

This chain links TRBV5-5 with TRBJ2-7; weak D call: TRBD2 (6 bases). Germline lookup yields CDR1 SGHKS and CDR2 YYEKEE (reference sequence). V dropped 0 bases and J dropped 7 bases, with 17 bases sitting between them. This CDR3 comprises 15 residues. Written as DNA, the CDR3 is TGTGCCAGCAGCTTGGCCGGAGGGGCCGTGGGGGAGCAGTACTTC. This gives the protein CASSLAGGAVGEQYF.

This chain uses TRBV7-3 with TRBJ2-3; D might be TRBD2 (6 bases). CDR1 is SGHTA and CDR2 is FQGTGA in the germline V gene. Trimming cost V 2 bases and J 3 bases, with 15 bases left between them. CDR3 length: 16 residues. The CDR3 loop is CASSLLGGAPTDTQYF. CDR3 sequence (DNA): TGTGCCAGCAGCTTACTAGGAGGGGCCCCTACAGATACGCAGTATTTT.

The chain combines TRBV7-9 with TRBJ2-6; D not certain. This CDR3 region has 13 residues. Germline V CDR1 and CDR2: SEHNR, FQNEAQ (reference sequence). Trimming took off 10 bases at V and 0 bases at J, with 7 bases between the two ends. CDR3 DNA: TGTGCCACGCAGAACTCTGGGGCCAACGTCCTGACTTTC. Amino acids: CATQNSGANVLTF.

V gene TRBV27 combines with J gene TRBJ2-1; perhaps TRBD2 as D (6 bases). The CDR3 sequence is 17 residues long. Germline V gives CDR1 MNHEY, CDR2 SMNVEV (reference sequence). Deletions cut 4 bases from V and 0 bases from J, with 16 bases between. The CDR3 coding sequence is TGTGCCAGCAGTTCCGGTGGAGGGATGAGCTCCTACAATGAGCAGTTCTTC. It codes for CASSSGGGMSSYNEQFF.

CDR3 sequence reads: CAGTGGANQPQHF. The CDR3 bases are TGTGCCGGCACAGGGGGCGCGAATCAGCCCCAGCATTTT. The V and J genes are TRBV2 and TRBJ1-5; 9 bases line up with TRBD1. The length of the CDR3 is 13 residues. Germline CDR1 reads SNHLY; CDR2 reads FYNNEI. Trimming took 11 bases from V and 4 from J; bases not matched to a gene: 6. Full variable domain (rest looked up from reference TRBV2 and TRBJ1-5): EPEVTQTPSHQVTQMGQEVILRCVPISNHLYFYWYRQILGQKVEFLVSFYNNEISEKSEIFDDQFSVERPDGSNFTLKIRSTKLEDSAMYFCAGTGGANQPQHFGDGTRLSIL.

V and J are TRBV7-3 and TRBJ2-2, with a tentative D call TRBD1 (6 bases). This CDR3 has 16 residues. Trimming removed 5 bases from V and 1 base from J, with 14 bases in between. Per the germline V gene, CDR1 is SGHTA and CDR2 is FQGTGA. For the CDR3, the DNA is TGTGCCAGCAGCCCCTCCGGGACACTGAACACCGGGGAGCTGTTTTTT. Residues: CASSPSGTLNTGELFF.

This clone was seen a few times. The V gene is TRBV4-3, the J gene TRBJ2-3; 7 bases map to TRBD2. The junction had 5 bases not matched to a gene; V was cut back by 1 base and J by 4 bases. The germline CDR1 and CDR2 sequences are LGHNA and YSLEER. CDR3 size: 15 residues. The CDR3 DNA sequence: TGCGCCAGCAGCCAAGCGACTAGCATTGCAGATACGCAGTATTTT. It codes for CASSQATSIADTQYF.

The chain joins TRBV30 to TRBJ2-1; a possible D gene is TRBD2 (6 bases). Between the trimmed V and J ends, which lost 2 bases and 5 bases, there was a span of 16 bases. The CDR3 length is 15 residues. Germline V gives CDR1 GTSNPN, CDR2 SVGIG (reference sequence). CDR3 in amino acids: CAWSREGTGHNEQFF. The CDR3, as DNA: TGTGCCTGGAGTCGCGAGGGGACTGGCCACAATGAGCAGTTCTTC.

The J gene is TRBJ2-1, the V gene TRBV11-1; 10 bases align to TRBD2. V lost 3 bases and J lost 8; bases outside the gene matches: 7. This CDR3 spans 15 amino acids. CDR1 and CDR2 from the germline V gene are SGHAT and FQDESV (reference sequence). CDR3 sequence: CASSFGLADSYEQFF. DNA for the CDR3: TGTGCCAGCAGCTTCGGACTAGCGGATAGCTATGAGCAGTTCTTC.

The chain joins TRBV4-2 to TRBJ2-7, with 11 bases identical to TRBD2. Germline-derived CDR1 and CDR2 are LGHNA and YNFKEQ. CDR3 length: 16 residues. The J segment lost 5 bases and the V segment lost 0 bases, leaving 6 bases of the junction unmatched. This CDR3 is CASSQELGLAVNEQYF. The CDR3 DNA reads TGTGCCAGCAGCCAAGAATTGGGACTAGCGGTGAACGAGCAGTACTTC.

The CDR3 DNA follows: TGTGCCAGCAACCCGACTCCTATTCAAGCTTTCTTT. It encodes CASNPTPIQAFF. The gene calls are TRBV2 and TRBJ1-1; D not certain. V was pared by 7 bases and J by 9 bases, with 15 bases between. The germline gives CDR1 SNHLY, CDR2 FYNNEI. The CDR3 runs 12 residues.

The CDR3: CSVELGGNYGYTF. CDR3 bases: TGCAGCGTTGAATTGGGGGGGAACTATGGCTACACCTTC. The J gene is TRBJ1-2, the V gene TRBV29-1; weak D call: TRBD1 (5 bases). The CDR3 has 13 residues. Germline assignment: CDR1 SQVTM and CDR2 ANQGSEA. V was cut by 2 bases and J by 2 bases, with 9 bases left in between.

This clone was seen once. The CDR3 is CASNPTGDSTYEQYF. The CDR3 DNA sequence: TGTGCCAGCAACCCGACCGGGGACTCGACCTACGAGCAGTACTTC. The V call is TRBV11-1, the J call TRBJ2-7; TRBD2 is a possible D gene (6 bases). V gave up 7 bases and J gave up 2 bases, with 18 bases separating them. The germline V gene encodes CDR1 SGHAT and CDR2 FQDESV (reference sequence). The CDR3 length is 15 residues.

This chain joins TRBV4-1 and TRBJ1-3; D might be TRBD1 (5 bases). Germline V gene data show CDR1 as MGHRA and CDR2 as YSYEKL. The length of the CDR3 is 17 residues. Trimming took 1 base from V and 0 from J, leaving 13 bases between them. CDR3 coding DNA: TGCGCCAGCAGCCAAGGGACACCAATGGGCTCTGGAAACACCATATATTTT. Encoded protein: CASSQGTPMGSGNTIYF.

The J gene is TRBJ1-6, the V gene TRBV5-1, with TRBD1 matching over 7 bases. Germline V CDR1 and CDR2: SGHRS, YFSETQ. The CDR3 loop spans 15 amino acids. The trim removed 2 bases at V and 4 bases at J, leaving 3 bases unmatched. CDR3 bases: TGCGCCAGCAGCTTAACACAGGGGTATAATTCACCCCTCCACTTT. It encodes CASSLTQGYNSPLHF. Together with reference TRBV5-1 and TRBJ1-6, the CDR3 gives the full variable domain: KAGVTQTPRYLIKTRGQQVTLSCSPISGHRSVSWYQQTPGQGLQFLFEYFSETQRNKGNFPGRFSGRQFSNSRSEMNVSTLELGDSALYLCASSLTQGYNSPLHFGNGTRLTVT.

The chain carries TRBV29-1 and TRBJ2-5; weak D call: TRBD2 (6 bases). Germline assignment: CDR1 SQVTM and CDR2 ANQGSEA. V lost 7 bases and J lost 3, with 12 bases in between. The CDR3 length is 12 residues. The CDR3 region has the DNA TGCAGCGCCGGAGGGACTGAAGAGACCCAGTACTTC. Translation: CSAGGTEETQYF. Combining the CDR3 with reference TRBV29-1 and TRBJ2-5 gives the whole variable domain SAVISQKPSRDICQRGTSLTIQCQVDSQVTMMFWYRQQPGQSLTLIATANQGSEATYESGFVIDKFPISRPNLTFSTLTVSNMSPEDSSIYLCSAGGTEETQYFGPGTRLLVL.

V gene TRBV25-1 combines with J gene TRBJ2-3; 9 positions agree with TRBD1. CDR1 and CDR2 from the germline V gene are MGHDK and SYGVNS. The V and J ends lost 6 bases and 6 bases, in that order; junction bases with no gene match: 7. This CDR3 comprises 14 residues. The DNA of the CDR3 is TGTGCCAGCAGGCGGGACAGGGACGCCGATACGCAGTATTTT. This codes for CASRRDRDADTQYF.

The gene calls are TRBV19 and TRBJ2-1; 10 nucleotides match TRBD1. Germline CDR1 LNHDA, CDR2 SQIVND (reference sequence). The CDR3 sequence is 15 residues long. V lost 8 bases and J lost 8; bases outside the gene matches: 12. As DNA, the CDR3 is TGTGCCAGTCGTACGAGGGGACAGGGGAACTATGAGCAGTTCTTC. Translating gives CASRTRGQGNYEQFF.

The gene calls are TRBV9 and TRBJ2-5; TRBD2 matches 9 bases. This CDR3 comprises 16 residues. Germline CDR1 is SGDLS and CDR2 is YYNGEE. Unmatched junction bases numbered 7, after V lost 0 bases and J lost 4 bases. DNA for the CDR3: TGTGCCAGCAGCGTAGGAGGCGGGGGGGCTGGAGAGACCCAGTACTTC. This encodes CASSVGGGGAGETQYF.

This clone was counted a single time. This chain joins TRBV7-2 and TRBJ1-5; D not certain. Germline lookup yields CDR1 SGHTA and CDR2 FQGNSA. The V end lost 1 base, the J end lost 9 bases, and 7 bases lay between the germline ends. CDR3 length: 12 residues. The CDR3 DNA sequence: TGTGCCAGCAGCTTAGTCCCGGGGCCCCAGCATTTT. It yields the protein CASSLVPGPQHF.

This chain joins TRBV19 and TRBJ1-5; the D is unclear. The germline CDR1 and CDR2 sequences are LNHDA and SQIVND (reference sequence). This CDR3 comprises 16 residues. V dropped 1 base and J dropped 4 bases, with 14 bases sitting between them. CDR3 amino acids: CASSIGTELYNQPQHF. In nucleotides, the CDR3 is TGTGCCAGTAGTATAGGAACAGAGTTATATAATCAGCCCCAGCATTTT.

The rearrangement links TRBV6-5 to TRBJ1-1; TRBD1 matches 9 bases. V shed 2 bases, J shed 2 bases, and the junction held 6 bases outside the gene matches. The CDR3 extends over 16 amino acids. Germline assignment: CDR1 MNHEY and CDR2 SVGAGI. The CDR3 loop is CASSYRKDRGNTEAFF. As DNA, the CDR3 is TGTGCCAGCAGTTACCGAAAGGACAGGGGTAACACTGAAGCTTTCTTT.

The chain couples TRBV10-3 to TRBJ2-7, with 9 nucleotides matching TRBD1. Germline trimming cut 0 bases from V and 6 bases from J; bases unmatched to any gene: 9. The CDR3 sequence is 16 residues long. Germline values: CDR1 ENHRY, CDR2 SYGVKD. CDR3 residues: CAISESTGGGFGEQYF. The CDR3 DNA sequence: TGTGCCATCAGTGAGTCAACAGGGGGCGGTTTCGGCGAGCAGTACTTC.